This T cell receptor beta chain was recorded in a study of blood T cell repertoires in COVID-19. For the study at large: Whether acute or convalescent, the COVID-19 samples came from the United States, Italy and Spain. Nucleic acid was either cDNA or gDNA, and it came from T cells, B-cell-depleted T cells, or PBMCs.

V gave up 5 bases and J gave up 8 bases; unmatched junction bases: 2. CDR1 SEHNR and CDR2 FQNEAQ come from the germline V gene (reference sequence). This CDR3 contains 12 residues. Original handling: Quantification of nucleated cells was approximated via reference gene primer amplification. Libraries were prepared by immunoSEQ multiplex PCR; TCRdb keeps only in-frame clonotypes and omits some of them. Clone size and V and J calls were adopted from that table, with D and trimming inferred from the DNA. Of about 9,000 clones in the sample, 84% are singletons; the top ten hold about 10%. Sequenced sample: peripheral blood. The J gene is TRBJ2-1, the V gene TRBV7-9; 8 positions match TRBD1. The sequence derives from a human donor in a cohort sampled during active COVID-19. The CDR3 DNA sequence: TGTGCCAGCAGCAAGACAGGGGATGAGCAGTTCTTC. This translates into CASSKTGDEQFF.